The clone carrying this T cell receptor beta chain occurred once. Its antigen is still unknown. Other DNA sequences in this sample translate to the same CDR3. This specimen belongs to a study of shared clonotypes between healthy human individuals. Overall study context: The study used three CD4 naive, three CD4 memory, two CD8 naive and one CD8 memory plate per donor. General study results and limits: Rarefaction gave evidence that sorted-subset sequencing remained incomplete despite large depth.

At a deep level, the assay was run. Per the original data handling: Owing to the provision of junction-only sequences devoid of quality scores by immunoSEQ, filtering differed. The data were produced by immunoSEQ multiplex PCR, yet TCRdb's version contains in-frame clones alone and is incomplete. V, J and clone size are taken as reported in that table, and D and trimming were inferred from the DNA itself. The sample contains approximately 1.4 million clones, approximately 98% of which appear only once. CDR1 LNHDA and CDR2 SQIVND come from the germline V gene (reference sequence). The CDR3 length is 14 residues. Trimming left V 3 bases short and J 3 bases short, with 6 bases between.

The chain carries TRBV19 and TRBJ2-6; the D is unclear. Sequencing was carried out using naive CD4+ T cells sorted from blood. Regarding subset: CD45RA+ positively selected. The sequence was obtained from a man under 40 in good health. CDR3 bases: TGTGCCAGTAGTATTGGAAGTGGGGCCAACGTCCTGACTTTC. It codes for CASSIGSGANVLTF.